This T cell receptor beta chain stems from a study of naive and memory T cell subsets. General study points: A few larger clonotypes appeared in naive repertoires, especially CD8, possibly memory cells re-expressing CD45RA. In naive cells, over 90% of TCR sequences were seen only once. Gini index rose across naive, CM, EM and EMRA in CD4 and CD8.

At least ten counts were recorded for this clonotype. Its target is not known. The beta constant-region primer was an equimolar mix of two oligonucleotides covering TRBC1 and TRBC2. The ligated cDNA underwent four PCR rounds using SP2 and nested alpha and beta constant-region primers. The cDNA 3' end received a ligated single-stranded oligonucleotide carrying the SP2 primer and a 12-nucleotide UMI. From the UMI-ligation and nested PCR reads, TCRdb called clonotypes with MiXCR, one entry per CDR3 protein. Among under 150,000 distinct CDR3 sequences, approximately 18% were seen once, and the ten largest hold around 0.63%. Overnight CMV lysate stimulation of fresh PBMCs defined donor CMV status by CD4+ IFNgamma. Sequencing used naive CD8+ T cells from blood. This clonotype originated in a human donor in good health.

CDR3 residues: CASSWTASSGANVLTF. The CDR3 DNA is TGTGCCAGCAGTTGGACAGCGAGCTCTGGGGCCAACGTCCTGACTTTC. This sequence joins TRBV5-5 and TRBJ2-6, with TRBD1 as a possible D gene (6 bases). Per germline, CDR1 SGHKS and CDR2 YYEKEE (reference sequence). The V gene lost 5 bases and the J gene lost 0 bases, with 12 bases spanning the gap. The CDR3 consists of 16 residues.